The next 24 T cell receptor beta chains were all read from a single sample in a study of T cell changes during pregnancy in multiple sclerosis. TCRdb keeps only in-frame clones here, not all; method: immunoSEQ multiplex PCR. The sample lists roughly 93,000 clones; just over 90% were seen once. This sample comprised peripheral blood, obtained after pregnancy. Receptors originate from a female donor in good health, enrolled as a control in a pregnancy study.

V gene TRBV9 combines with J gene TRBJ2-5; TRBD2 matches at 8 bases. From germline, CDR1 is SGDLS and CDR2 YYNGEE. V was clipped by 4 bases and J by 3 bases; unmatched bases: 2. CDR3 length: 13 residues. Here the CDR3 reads CASSPRGEETQYF. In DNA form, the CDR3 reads TGTGCCAGCAGCCCGCGGGGGGAAGAGACCCAGTACTTC.

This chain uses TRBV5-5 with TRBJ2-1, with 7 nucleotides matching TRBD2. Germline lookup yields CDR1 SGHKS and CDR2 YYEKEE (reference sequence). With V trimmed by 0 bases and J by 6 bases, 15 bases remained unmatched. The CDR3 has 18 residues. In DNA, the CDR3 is TGTGCCAGCAGCTTGGCGTCTTTGAGGGGTGCGGGGGTCAATGAGCAGTTCTTC. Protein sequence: CASSLASLRGAGVNEQFF.

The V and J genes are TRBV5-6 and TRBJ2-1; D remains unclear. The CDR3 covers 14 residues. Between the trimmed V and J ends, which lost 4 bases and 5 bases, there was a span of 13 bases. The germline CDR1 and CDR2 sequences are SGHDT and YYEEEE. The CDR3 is CASSPPPANNEQFF. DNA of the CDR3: TGTGCCAGCAGCCCACCCCCTGCGAACAATGAGCAGTTCTTC.

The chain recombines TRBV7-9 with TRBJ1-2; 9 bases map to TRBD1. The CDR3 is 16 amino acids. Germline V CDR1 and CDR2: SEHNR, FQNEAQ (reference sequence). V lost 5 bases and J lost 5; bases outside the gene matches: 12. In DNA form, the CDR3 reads TGTGCCAGCAGCGCCCCCACACAGGGGGCGCTTTATGGCTACACCTTC. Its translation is CASSAPTQGALYGYTF.

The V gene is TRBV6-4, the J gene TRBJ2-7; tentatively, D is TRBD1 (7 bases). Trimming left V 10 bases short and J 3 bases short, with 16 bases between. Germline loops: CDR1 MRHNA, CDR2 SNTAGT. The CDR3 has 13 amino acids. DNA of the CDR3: TGTGCCAATCGGACAGGAGGGGACTACGAGCAGTACTTC. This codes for CANRTGGDYEQYF.

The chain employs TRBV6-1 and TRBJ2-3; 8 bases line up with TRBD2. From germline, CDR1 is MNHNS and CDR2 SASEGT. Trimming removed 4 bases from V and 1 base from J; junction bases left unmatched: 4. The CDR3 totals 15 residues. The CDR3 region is CASSALSGGTDTQYF. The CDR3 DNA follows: TGTGCCAGCAGTGCGCTTAGCGGGGGCACAGATACGCAGTATTTT.

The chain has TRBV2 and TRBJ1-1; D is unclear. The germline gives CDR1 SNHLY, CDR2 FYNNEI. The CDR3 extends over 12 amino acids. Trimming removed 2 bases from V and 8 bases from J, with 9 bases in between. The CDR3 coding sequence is TGTGCCAGCAGTGAATACTCCCCCGAAGCTTTCTTT. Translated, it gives CASSEYSPEAFF.

For the CDR3, the DNA is TGTGCCACCGAAGACAGGGGGAGCACTGAAGCTTTCTTT. Translation: CATEDRGSTEAFF. V gene TRBV11-2 combines with J gene TRBJ1-1; TRBD1 matches 9 bases. CDR1 is SGHAT and CDR2 is FQNNGV in the germline V gene. The CDR3 contains 13 residues. Unmatched junction bases numbered 7, after V lost 10 bases and J lost 4 bases.

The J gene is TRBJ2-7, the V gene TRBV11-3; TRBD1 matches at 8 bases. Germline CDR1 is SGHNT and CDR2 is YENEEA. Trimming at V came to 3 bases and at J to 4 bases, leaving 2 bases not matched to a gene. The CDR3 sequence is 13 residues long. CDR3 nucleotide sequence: TGTGCCAGCAGCTTCCGGACAGGGTACGAGCAGTACTTC. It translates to CASSFRTGYEQYF.

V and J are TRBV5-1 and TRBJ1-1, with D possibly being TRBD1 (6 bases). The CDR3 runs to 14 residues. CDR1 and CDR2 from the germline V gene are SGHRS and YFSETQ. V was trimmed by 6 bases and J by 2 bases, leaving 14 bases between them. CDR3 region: CASTSTGVNTEAFF. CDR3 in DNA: TGCGCCAGCACCTCGACAGGAGTAAACACTGAAGCTTTCTTT.

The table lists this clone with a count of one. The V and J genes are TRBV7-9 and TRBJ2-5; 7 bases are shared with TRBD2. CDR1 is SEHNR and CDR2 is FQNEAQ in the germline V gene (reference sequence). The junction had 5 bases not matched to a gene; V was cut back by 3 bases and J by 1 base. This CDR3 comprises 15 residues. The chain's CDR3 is CASSFIGGSQETQYF. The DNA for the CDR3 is TGTGCCAGCAGCTTTATCGGCGGGAGCCAAGAGACCCAGTACTTC. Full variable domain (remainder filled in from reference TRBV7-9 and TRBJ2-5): DTGVSQNPRHKITKRGQNVTFRCDPISEHNRLYWYRQTLGQGPEFLTYFQNEAQLEKSRLLSDRFSAERPKGSFSTLEIQRTEQGDSAMYLCASSFIGGSQETQYFGPGTRLLVL.

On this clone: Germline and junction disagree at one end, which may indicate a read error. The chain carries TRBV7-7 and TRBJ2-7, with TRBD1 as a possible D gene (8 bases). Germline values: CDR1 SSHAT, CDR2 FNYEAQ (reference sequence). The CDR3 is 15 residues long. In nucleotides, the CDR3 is TGTGCTAGCAGCTTAGAAGCGGGACAGGCCTACGAGCAGTACTTC. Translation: CASSLEAGQAYEQYF.

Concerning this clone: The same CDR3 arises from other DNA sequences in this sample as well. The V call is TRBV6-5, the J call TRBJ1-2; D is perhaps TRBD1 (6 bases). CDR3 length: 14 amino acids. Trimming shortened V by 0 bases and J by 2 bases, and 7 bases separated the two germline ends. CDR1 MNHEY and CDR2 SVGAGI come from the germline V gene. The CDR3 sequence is CASSYSRGNYGYTF. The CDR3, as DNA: TGTGCCAGCAGTTACTCAAGGGGGAACTATGGCTACACCTTC.

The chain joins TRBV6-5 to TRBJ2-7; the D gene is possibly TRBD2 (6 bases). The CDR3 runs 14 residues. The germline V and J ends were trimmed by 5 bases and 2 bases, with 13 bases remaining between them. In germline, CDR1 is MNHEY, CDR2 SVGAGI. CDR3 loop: CASSVADTTYEQYF. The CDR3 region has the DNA TGTGCCAGCAGTGTAGCGGATACGACCTACGAGCAGTACTTC.

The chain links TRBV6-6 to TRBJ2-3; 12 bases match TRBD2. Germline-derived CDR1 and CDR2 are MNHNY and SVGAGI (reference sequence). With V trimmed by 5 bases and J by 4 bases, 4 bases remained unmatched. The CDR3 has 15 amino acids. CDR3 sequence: CASSRTSGDPDTQYF. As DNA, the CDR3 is TGTGCCAGCAGTCGGACTAGCGGGGACCCAGATACGCAGTATTTT.

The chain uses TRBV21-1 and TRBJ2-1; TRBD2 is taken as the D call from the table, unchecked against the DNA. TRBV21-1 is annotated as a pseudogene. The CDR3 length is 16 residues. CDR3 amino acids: CASSKVTSGGDNEQFF. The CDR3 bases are TGTGCCAGCAGCAAAGTGACTAGCGGGGGTGACAATGAGCAGTTCTTC.

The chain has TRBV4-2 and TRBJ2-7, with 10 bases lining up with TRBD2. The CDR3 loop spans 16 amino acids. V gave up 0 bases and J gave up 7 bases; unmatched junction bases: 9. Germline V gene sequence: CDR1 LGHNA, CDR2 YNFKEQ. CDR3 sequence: CASSQEGSGRAEEQYF. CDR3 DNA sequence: TGTGCCAGCAGCCAAGAGGGGAGCGGGAGGGCCGAAGAGCAGTACTTC.

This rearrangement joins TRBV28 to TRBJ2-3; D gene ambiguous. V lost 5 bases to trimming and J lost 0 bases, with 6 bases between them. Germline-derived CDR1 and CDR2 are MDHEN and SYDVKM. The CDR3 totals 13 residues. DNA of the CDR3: TGTGCCAGCAGTAAAGAGAGCACAGATACGCAGTATTTT. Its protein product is CASSKESTDTQYF.

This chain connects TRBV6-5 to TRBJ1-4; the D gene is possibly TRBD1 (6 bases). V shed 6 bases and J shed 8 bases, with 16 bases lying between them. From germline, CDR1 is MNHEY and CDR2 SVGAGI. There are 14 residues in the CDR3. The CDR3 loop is CASSYDRSREKLFF. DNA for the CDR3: TGTGCCAGCAGCTACGACAGGTCTAGGGAAAAACTGTTTTTT.

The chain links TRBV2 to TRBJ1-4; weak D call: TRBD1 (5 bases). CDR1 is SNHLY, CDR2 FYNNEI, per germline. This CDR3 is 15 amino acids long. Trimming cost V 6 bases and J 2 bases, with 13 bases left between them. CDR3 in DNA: TGTGCCAGCAGATGGTCAGGGCCCACTAATGAAAAACTGTTTTTT. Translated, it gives CASRWSGPTNEKLFF.

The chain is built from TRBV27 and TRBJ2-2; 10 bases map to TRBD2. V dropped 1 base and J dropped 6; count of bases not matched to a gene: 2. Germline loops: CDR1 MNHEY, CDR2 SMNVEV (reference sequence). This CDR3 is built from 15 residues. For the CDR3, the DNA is TGTGCCAGCAGTTTATTAGCGGGAGGCCCCGGGGAGCTGTTTTTT. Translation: CASSLLAGGPGELFF.

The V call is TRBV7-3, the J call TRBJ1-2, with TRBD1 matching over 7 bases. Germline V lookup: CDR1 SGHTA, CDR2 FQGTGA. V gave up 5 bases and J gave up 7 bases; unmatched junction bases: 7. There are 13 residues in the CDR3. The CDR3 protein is CASSHDREIGYTF. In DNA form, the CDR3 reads TGTGCCAGCAGCCATGACAGGGAGATTGGCTACACCTTC.

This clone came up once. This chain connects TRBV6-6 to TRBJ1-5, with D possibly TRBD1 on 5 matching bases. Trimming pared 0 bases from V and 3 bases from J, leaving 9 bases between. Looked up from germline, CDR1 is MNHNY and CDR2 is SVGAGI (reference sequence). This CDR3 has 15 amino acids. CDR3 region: CASSYSAGPNQPQHF. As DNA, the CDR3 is TGTGCCAGCAGTTACTCGGCAGGGCCCAATCAGCCCCAGCATTTT.

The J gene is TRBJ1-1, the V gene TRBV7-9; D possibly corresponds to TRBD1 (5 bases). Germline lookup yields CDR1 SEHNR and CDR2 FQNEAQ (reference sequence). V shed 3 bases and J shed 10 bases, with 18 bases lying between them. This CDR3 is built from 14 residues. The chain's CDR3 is CASSFEGGALGAFF. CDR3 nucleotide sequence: TGTGCCAGCAGCTTCGAGGGAGGGGCCCTTGGAGCTTTCTTT.